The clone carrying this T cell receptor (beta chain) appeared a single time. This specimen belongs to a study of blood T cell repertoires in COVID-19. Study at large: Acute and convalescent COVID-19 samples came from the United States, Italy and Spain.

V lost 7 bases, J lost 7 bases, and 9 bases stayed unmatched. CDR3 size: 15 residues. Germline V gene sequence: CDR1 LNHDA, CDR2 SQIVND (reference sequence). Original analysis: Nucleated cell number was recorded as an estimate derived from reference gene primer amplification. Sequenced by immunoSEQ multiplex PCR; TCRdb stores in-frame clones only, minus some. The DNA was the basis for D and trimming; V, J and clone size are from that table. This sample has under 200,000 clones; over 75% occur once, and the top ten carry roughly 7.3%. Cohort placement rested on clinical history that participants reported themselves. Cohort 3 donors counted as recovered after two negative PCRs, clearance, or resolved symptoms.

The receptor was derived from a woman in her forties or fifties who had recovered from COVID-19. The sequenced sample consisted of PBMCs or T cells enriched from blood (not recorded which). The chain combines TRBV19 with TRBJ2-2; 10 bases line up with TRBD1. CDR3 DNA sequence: TGTGCCAGTACTGGGGGACAGGGGTTCAGCGGGGAGCTGTTTTTT. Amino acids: CASTGGQGFSGELFF.